This entry describes one TCR beta chain. Its matching antigen is unknown. Germline V lookup: CDR1 SGHDN, CDR2 FVKESK. The CDR3 is made up of 16 amino acids. V lost 1 base to trimming and J lost 3 bases, with 12 bases between them. This entry is derived from a study of T cell repertoires in cytomegalovirus infection. The overall study: A matching HLA type, together with CMV infection, was signaled by public TCR beta signatures.

Findings of the study overall: Cumulative public TCR beta family frequency identified carriers of CMV plus the relevant HLA.

Via MiXCR, TCRdb re-called the reads, giving one row per CDR3 protein. The data show hundreds of thousands of distinct CDR3 sequences, roughly 6.5% seen once. The sequence was collected from a human donor in good health (CMV status not recorded). Some clones in this sample may be carry-over from other donors' samples. The chain combines TRBV14 with TRBJ1-4; D is unresolved. The sample consisted of PBMCs. The CDR3 spells CASSQGRILANEKLFF. CDR3 in DNA: TGTGCCAGCAGCCAAGGGCGGATATTAGCTAATGAAAAACTGTTTTTT.